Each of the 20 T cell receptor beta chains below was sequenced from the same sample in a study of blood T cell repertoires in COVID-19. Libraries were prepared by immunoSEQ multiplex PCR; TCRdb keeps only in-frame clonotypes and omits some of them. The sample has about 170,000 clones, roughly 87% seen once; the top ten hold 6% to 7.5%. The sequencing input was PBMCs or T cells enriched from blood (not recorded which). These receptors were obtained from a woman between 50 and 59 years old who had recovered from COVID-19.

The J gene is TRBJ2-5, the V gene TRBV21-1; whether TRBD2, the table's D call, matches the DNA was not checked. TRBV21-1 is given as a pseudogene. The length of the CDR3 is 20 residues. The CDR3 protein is CASSKAIKETSGPPQETQYF. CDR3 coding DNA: TGTGCCAGCAGCAAAGCGATTAAGGAGACTAGCGGGCCTCCGCAAGAGACCCAGTACTTC.

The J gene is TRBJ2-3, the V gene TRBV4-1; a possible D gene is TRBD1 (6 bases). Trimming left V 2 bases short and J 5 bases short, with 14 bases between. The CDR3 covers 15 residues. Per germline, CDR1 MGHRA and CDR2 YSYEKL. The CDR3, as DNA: TGCGCCAGCAGCCAACAAGGACAGATCCAAGATACGCAGTATTTT. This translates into CASSQQGQIQDTQYF.

The DNA of the CDR3 is TGTGCCAGCAGCGTACGGAACACTGAAGCTTTCTTT. Translation: CASSVRNTEAFF. The rearrangement links TRBV9 to TRBJ1-1; no definite D call. V lost 1 base to trimming and J lost 1 base, with 2 bases between them. The CDR3 is 12 residues long. Germline CDR1 reads SGDLS; CDR2 reads YYNGEE. Full variable domain (missing parts from reference TRBV9 and TRBJ1-1): DSGVTQTPKHLITATGQRVTLRCSPRSGDLSVYWYQQSLDQGLQFLIQYYNGEERAKGNILERFSAQQFPDLHSELNLSSLELGDSALYFCASSVRNTEAFFGQGTRLTVV.

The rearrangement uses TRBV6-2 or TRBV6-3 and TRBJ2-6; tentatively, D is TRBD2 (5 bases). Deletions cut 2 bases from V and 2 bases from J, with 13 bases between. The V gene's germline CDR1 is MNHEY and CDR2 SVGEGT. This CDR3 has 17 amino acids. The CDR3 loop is CASSYGGSGPGANVLTF. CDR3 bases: TGTGCCAGCAGTTACGGCGGGTCGGGCCCTGGGGCCAACGTCCTGACTTTC.

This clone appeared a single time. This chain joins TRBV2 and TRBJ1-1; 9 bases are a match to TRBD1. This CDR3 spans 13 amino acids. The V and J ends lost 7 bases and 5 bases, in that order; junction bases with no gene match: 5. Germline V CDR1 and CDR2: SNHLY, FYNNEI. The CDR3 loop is CASKYRGQTEAFF. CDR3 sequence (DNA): TGTGCCAGCAAATACAGGGGGCAGACTGAAGCTTTCTTT. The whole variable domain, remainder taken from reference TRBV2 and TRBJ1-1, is EPEVTQTPSHQVTQMGQEVILRCVPISNHLYFYWYRQILGQKVEFLVSFYNNEISEKSEIFDDQFSVERPDGSNFTLKIRSTKLEDSAMYFCASKYRGQTEAFFGQGTRLTVV.

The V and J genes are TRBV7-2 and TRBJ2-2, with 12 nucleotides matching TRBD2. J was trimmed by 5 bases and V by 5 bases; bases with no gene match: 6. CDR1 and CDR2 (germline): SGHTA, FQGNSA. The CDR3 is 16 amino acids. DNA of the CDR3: TGTGCCAGCAGCCCCACTAGCGGGAGGTTAACCGGGGAGCTGTTTTTT. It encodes CASSPTSGRLTGELFF.

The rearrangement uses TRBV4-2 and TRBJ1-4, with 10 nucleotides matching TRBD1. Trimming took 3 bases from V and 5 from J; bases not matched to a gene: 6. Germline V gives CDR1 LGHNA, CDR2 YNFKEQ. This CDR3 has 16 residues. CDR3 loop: CASSQAGQGGNEKLFF. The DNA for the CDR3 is TGTGCCAGCAGCCAGGCCGGACAGGGGGGAAATGAAAAACTGTTTTTT.

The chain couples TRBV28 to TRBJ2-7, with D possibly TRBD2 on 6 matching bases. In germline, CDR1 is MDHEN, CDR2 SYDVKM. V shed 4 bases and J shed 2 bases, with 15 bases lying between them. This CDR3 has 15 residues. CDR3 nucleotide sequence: TGTGCCAGCAGTTCCCCGGTAGCGGAGGCCTACGAGCAGTACTTC. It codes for CASSSPVAEAYEQYF.

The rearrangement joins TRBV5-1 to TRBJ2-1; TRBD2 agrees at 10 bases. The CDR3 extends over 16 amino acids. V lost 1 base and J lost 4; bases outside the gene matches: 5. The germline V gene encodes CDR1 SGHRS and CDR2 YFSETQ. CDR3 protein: CASSLTSGTIYNEQFF. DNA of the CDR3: TGCGCCAGCAGCTTGACTAGCGGGACCATTTACAATGAGCAGTTCTTC.

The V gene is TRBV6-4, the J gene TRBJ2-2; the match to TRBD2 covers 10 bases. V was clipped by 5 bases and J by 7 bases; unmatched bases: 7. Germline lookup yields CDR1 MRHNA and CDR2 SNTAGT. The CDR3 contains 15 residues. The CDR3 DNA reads TGTGCCAGCAGTACTAGCGGGGACGGCCGCGGGGAGCTGTTTTTT. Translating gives CASSTSGDGRGELFF.

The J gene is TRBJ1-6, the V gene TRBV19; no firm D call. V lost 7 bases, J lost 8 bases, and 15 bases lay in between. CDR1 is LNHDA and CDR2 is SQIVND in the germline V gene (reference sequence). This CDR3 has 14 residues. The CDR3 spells CASKIRGIDSPLHF. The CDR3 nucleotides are TGTGCCAGTAAAATCCGAGGGATAGATTCACCCCTCCACTTT.

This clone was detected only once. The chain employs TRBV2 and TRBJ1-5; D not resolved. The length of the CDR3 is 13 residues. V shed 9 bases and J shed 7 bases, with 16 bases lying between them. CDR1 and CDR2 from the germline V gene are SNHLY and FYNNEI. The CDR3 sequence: CASCPIPGQPQHF. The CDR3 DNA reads TGTGCCAGTTGTCCTATTCCAGGCCAGCCCCAGCATTTT.

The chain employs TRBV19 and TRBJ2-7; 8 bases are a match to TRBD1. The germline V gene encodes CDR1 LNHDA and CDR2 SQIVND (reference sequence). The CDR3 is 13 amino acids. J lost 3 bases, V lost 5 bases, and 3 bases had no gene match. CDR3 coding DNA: TGTGCCAGTAGTCACGGACAGGGCTACGAGCAGTACTTC. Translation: CASSHGQGYEQYF. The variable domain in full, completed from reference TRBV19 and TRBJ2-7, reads DGGITQSPKYLFRKEGQNVTLSCEQNLNHDAMYWYRQDPGQGLRLIYYSQIVNDFQKGDIAEGYSVSREKKESFPLTVTSAQKNPTAFYLCASSHGQGYEQYFGPGTRLTVT.

The CDR3 loop reads CASSLGGGGSYEQYF. The CDR3 coding sequence is TGTGCCAGCAGCCTTGGGGGAGGAGGCTCCTACGAGCAGTACTTC. The gene calls are TRBV7-3 and TRBJ2-7, with D perhaps TRBD2 (6 bases). Germline CDR1 and CDR2: SGHTA and FQGTGA. There are 15 residues in the CDR3. The germline V and J ends were trimmed by 5 bases and 0 bases, with 14 bases remaining between them.

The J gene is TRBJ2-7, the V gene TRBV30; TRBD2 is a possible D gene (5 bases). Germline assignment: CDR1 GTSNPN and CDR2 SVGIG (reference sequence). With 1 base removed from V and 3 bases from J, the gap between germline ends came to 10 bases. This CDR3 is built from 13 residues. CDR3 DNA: TGTGCCTGGAGTGCCGGGATAAACTACGAGCAGTACTTC. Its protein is CAWSAGINYEQYF.

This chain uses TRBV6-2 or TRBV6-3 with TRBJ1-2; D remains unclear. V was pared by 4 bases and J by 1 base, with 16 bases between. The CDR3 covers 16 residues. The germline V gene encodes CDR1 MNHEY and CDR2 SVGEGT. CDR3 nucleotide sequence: TGTGCCAGCAGTTGGGCGGGCGCAGGAGGTAACTATGGCTACACCTTC. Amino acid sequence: CASSWAGAGGNYGYTF.

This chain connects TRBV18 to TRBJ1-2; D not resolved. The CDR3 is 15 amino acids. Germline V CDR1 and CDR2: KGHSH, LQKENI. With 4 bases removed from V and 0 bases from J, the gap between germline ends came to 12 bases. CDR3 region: CASSLIESSNYGYTF. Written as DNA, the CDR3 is TGTGCCAGCTCACTCATCGAGTCTTCTAACTATGGCTACACCTTC.

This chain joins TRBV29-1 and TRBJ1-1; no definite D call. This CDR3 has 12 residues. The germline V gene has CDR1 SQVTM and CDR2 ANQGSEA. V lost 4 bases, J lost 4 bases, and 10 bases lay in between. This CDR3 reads CSVGPRSTEAFF. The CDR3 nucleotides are TGCAGCGTTGGCCCCCGGAGCACTGAAGCTTTCTTT.

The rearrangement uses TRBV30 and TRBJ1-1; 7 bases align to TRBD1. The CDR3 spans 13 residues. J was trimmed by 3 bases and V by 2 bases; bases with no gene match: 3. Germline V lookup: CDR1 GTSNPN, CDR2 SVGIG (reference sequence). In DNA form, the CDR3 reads TGTGCCTGGAGTTCACAGGGGTACACTGAAGCTTTCTTT. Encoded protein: CAWSSQGYTEAFF. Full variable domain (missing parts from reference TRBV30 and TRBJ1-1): SQTIHQWPATLVQPVGSPLSLECTVEGTSNPNLYWYRQAAGRGLQLLFYSVGIGQISSEVPQNLSASRPQDRQFILSSKKLLLSDSGFYLCAWSSQGYTEAFFGQGTRLTVV.

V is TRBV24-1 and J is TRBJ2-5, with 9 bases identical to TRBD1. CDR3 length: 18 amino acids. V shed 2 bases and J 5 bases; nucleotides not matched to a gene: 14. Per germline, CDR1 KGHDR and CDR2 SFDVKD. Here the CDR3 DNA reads TGTGCCACCAGTGATTCTCGATACTTACAGGGGGCTGGGGAGACCCAGTACTTC. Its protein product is CATSDSRYLQGAGETQYF.